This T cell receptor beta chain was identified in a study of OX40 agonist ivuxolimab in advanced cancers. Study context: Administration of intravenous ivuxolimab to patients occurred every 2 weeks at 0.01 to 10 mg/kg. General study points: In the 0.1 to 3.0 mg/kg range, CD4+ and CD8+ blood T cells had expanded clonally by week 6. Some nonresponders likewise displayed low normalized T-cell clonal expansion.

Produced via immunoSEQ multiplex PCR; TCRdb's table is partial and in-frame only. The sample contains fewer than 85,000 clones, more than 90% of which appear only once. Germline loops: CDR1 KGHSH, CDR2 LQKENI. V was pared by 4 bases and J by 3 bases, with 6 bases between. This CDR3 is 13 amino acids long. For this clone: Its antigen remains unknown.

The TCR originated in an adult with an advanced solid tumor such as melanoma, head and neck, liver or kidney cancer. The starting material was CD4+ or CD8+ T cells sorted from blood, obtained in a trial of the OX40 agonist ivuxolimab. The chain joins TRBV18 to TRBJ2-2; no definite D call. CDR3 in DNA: TGTGCCAGCTCACGGGCCTACACCGGGGAGCTGTTTTTT. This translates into CASSRAYTGELFF.